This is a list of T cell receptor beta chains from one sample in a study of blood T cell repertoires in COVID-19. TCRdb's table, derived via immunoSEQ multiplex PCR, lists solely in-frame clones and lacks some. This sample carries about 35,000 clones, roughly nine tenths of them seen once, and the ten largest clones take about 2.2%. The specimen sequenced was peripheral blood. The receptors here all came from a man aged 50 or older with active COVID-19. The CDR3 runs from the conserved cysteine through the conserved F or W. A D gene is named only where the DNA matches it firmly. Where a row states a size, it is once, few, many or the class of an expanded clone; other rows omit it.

CASSPTGQGDEQYF	TGTGCCAGCTCACCGACAGGACAGGGTGACGAGCAGTACTTC	TRBJ2-7	-	TRBD1	TRBV18
CASSTGLASTDTQYF	TGCGCCAGCAGCACCGGACTAGCTAGCACAGATACGCAGTATTTT	TRBJ2-3	-	TRBD2	TRBV5-1
CASSLMGQGARGANVLTF	TGCGCCAGCAGCTTGATGGGACAGGGGGCTCGTGGGGCCAACGTCCTGACTTTC	TRBJ2-6	-	TRBD1	TRBV5-1
CASSVLAGTDTQYF	TGTGCCAGCAGCGTCCTAGCAGGCACAGATACGCAGTATTTT	TRBJ2-3	once	-	TRBV9
CAISNPWGAEAFF	TGTGCCATCAGTAACCCTTGGGGGGCTGAAGCTTTCTTT	TRBJ1-1	-	-	TRBV10-3
CASSQVLPGMAYNEQFF	TGTGCCAGCAGCCAAGTTCTTCCGGGGATGGCCTACAATGAGCAGTTCTTC	TRBJ2-1	-	-	TRBV3-1/TRBV3-2
CASSQGGNSYNEQFF	TGTGCCAGCAGCCAAGGAGGAAACTCCTACAATGAGCAGTTCTTC	TRBJ2-1	-	-	TRBV3-1/TRBV3-2
CASTLNLDNYGYTF	TGTGCCAGCACCCTAAACCTAGATAACTATGGCTACACCTTC	TRBJ1-2	-	-	TRBV6-5
CASSSGLADQETQYF	TGCGCCAGCAGCTCGGGACTAGCGGACCAAGAGACCCAGTACTTC	TRBJ2-5	-	TRBD2	TRBV5-1
CASRDSFSNQPQHF	TGTGCCAGCCGAGACTCCTTTAGCAATCAGCCCCAGCATTTT	TRBJ1-5	-	-	TRBV2
CAIGQPEAFF	TGTGCCATTGGACAGCCTGAAGCTTTCTTT	TRBJ1-1	-	-	TRBV6-5
CAWSVPGLQLGTQYF	TGTGCCTGGAGTGTACCGGGACTCCAGCTGGGGACCCAGTACTTC	TRBJ2-5	-	-	TRBV30
CAWSRTGNQPQHF	TGTGCCTGGAGTAGGACAGGGAATCAGCCCCAGCATTTT	TRBJ1-5	once	TRBD1	TRBV30
CASSMPGTSGYEQYF	TGTGCCAGCTCAATGCCTGGGACTAGCGGGTACGAGCAGTACTTC	TRBJ2-7	-	TRBD2	TRBV18
CASSTRGLAHEQYF	TGTGCCAGCAGCACTAGAGGACTAGCACACGAGCAGTACTTC	TRBJ2-7	-	TRBD2	TRBV5-6
CASSKNLGQGDTEAFF	TGTGCCAGCAGCAAGAATTTGGGACAGGGCGACACTGAAGCTTTCTTT	TRBJ1-1	-	TRBD1	TRBV3-1/TRBV3-2
CASSQGGGIYNEQFF	TGTGCCAGCAGCCAAGGTGGGGGGATTTACAATGAGCAGTTCTTC	TRBJ2-1	-	-	TRBV3-1/TRBV3-2
CSVEGTDYGYTF	TGCAGCGTTGAAGGGACAGACTATGGCTACACCTTC	TRBJ1-2	-	-	TRBV29-1
CASSPRALARDSYEQYF	TGTGCCAGCAGCCCGCGGGCATTGGCCCGCGATTCCTACGAGCAGTACTTC	TRBJ2-7	few	-	TRBV7-9
CASSTPEGGRGDTQYF	TGTGCCAGCAGCACCCCGGAGGGGGGGCGAGGAGATACGCAGTATTTT	TRBJ2-3	medium-sized	-	TRBV9
CASSEARRLGTQYF	TGTGCCAGCAGTGAAGCGCGGCGACTAGGGACGCAGTATTTT	TRBJ2-3	-	-	TRBV2
CASSFRTGRWSTEAFF	TGCGCCAGCAGCTTTCGGACAGGGCGATGGTCCACTGAAGCTTTCTTT	TRBJ1-1	-	TRBD1	TRBV5-1
CASRTGVYNSPLHF	TGTGCCAGCAGGACAGGGGTGTATAATTCACCCCTCCACTTT	TRBJ1-6	-	TRBD1	TRBV6-5
CASSPSLTGGLADTQYF	TGTGCCAGCTCACCATCTCTGACAGGGGGCCTGGCAGATACGCAGTATTTT	TRBJ2-3	-	TRBD1	TRBV18
CASSVIRNQPQHF	TGTGCCAGCAGTGTCATACGGAATCAGCCCCAGCATTTT	TRBJ1-5	-	-	TRBV12-3/TRBV12-4
CASSAGTSVYNEQFF	TGTGCCAGCAGCGCCGGGACTAGCGTATACAATGAGCAGTTCTTC	TRBJ2-1	-	TRBD2	TRBV9
CASSLDSARPSNYGYTF	TGCGCCAGCAGCTTGGACAGTGCCAGACCGTCTAACTATGGCTACACCTTC	TRBJ1-2	-	-	TRBV5-1
CASSSTGGNSNQPQHF	TGTGCCAGCTCATCTACAGGGGGCAATAGCAATCAGCCCCAGCATTTT	TRBJ1-5	-	TRBD1	TRBV18
CASSSRDRGWEQYF	TGTGCCAGCAGCTCCCGGGACAGGGGATGGGAGCAGTACTTC	TRBJ2-7	-	TRBD1	TRBV5-8
CAGTLRGSDTQYF	TGTGCCGGGACCTTGAGGGGGTCAGATACGCAGTATTTT	TRBJ2-3	-	-	TRBV7-9
CASSSVVGAGGPIEQYF	TGTGCCAGCAGCTCCGTCGTGGGAGCGGGAGGGCCCATCGAGCAGTACTTC	TRBJ2-7	once	TRBD2	TRBV7-8
CARSLGPLASGRIGELFF	TGTGCCAGAAGCTTAGGCCCCCTAGCTAGCGGGAGGATCGGGGAGCTGTTTTTT	TRBJ2-2	-	-	TRBV7-5
CASSRDSSTEAFF	TGTGCCAGCAGTAGGGACAGTTCCACTGAAGCTTTCTTT	TRBJ1-1	-	TRBD1	TRBV2
CASSREFQETQYF	TGTGCCAGCAGTCGGGAGTTCCAAGAGACCCAGTACTTC	TRBJ2-5	-	-	TRBV6-4